Following are 20 T cell receptor beta chains from one sample sequenced in a study of cytomegalovirus exposure and HLA in healthy donors. The PCR contained 60 Vbeta and 13 Jbeta primers. Assay used: immunoSEQ multiplex PCR; TCRdb lists only in-frame clones, some missing. The sample includes hundreds of thousands of clones, 72% of them seen just once. The sequenced material came from PBMCs. The receptors originated from a female donor in good health and CMV-seronegative.

CDR3 DNA: TGTGCCAGCAGCGGCCCGAGTACCGGACTAGCGGACTACAATGAGCAGTTCTTC. Translated: CASSGPSTGLADYNEQFF. The chain carries TRBV5-5 and TRBJ2-1; 10 positions agree with TRBD2. The ends lost 4 bases at V and 3 bases at J; junction bases unmatched: 13. The germline V gene encodes CDR1 SGHKS and CDR2 YYEKEE (reference sequence). The CDR3 runs 18 residues. Variable domain in full (rest from reference TRBV5-5 and TRBJ2-1): DAGVTQSPTHLIKTRGQQVTLRCSPISGHKSVSWYQQVLGQGPQFIFQYYEKEERGRGNFPDRFSARQFPNYSSELNVNALLLGDSALYLCASSGPSTGLADYNEQFFGPGTRLTVL.

The V gene is TRBV2, the J gene TRBJ2-1, with D maybe TRBD2 (6 bases). Germline CDR1 SNHLY, CDR2 FYNNEI. CDR3 size: 18 residues. V lost 6 bases to trimming and J lost 4 bases, with 25 bases between them. The CDR3 nucleotides read TGTGCCAGCAGCCTGCCCGAAAGCGCGGGGTGGGGGTACAATGAGCAGTTCTTC. It specifies CASSLPESAGWGYNEQFF.

The chain has TRBV19 and TRBJ2-5; 14 nucleotides match TRBD2. Germline loops: CDR1 LNHDA, CDR2 SQIVND (reference sequence). The V segment lost 4 bases and the J segment 4 bases; nucleotides outside the gene matches: 5. The CDR3 totals 16 residues. The CDR3 spells CASSTGLAGVTETQYF. CDR3 coding DNA: TGTGCCAGTAGTACGGGACTAGCGGGAGTAACAGAGACCCAGTACTTC.

V and J are TRBV6-6 and TRBJ2-7; D is possibly TRBD1 (6 bases). Germline loops: CDR1 MNHNY, CDR2 SVGAGI (reference sequence). The CDR3 has 13 amino acids. With 2 bases removed from V and 3 bases from J, the gap between germline ends came to 8 bases. CDR3 loop: CASSYAGDYEQYF. CDR3 coding DNA: TGTGCCAGCAGTTACGCAGGGGACTACGAGCAGTACTTC.

The chain combines TRBV13 with TRBJ2-7, with TRBD2 matching 7 bases. In germline, CDR1 is PRHDT, CDR2 FYEKMQ (reference sequence). V lost 3 bases and J lost 5; bases outside the gene matches: 7. This CDR3 spans 14 amino acids. The CDR3 nucleotides read TGTGCCAGCAGCTTCCCTCGCGGGAGTGACGAGCAGTACTTC. Translation gives CASSFPRGSDEQYF.

This clone was seen a handful of times. CDR3 nucleotides: TGTGCCAGTAGTATACCCCTCCGTGCAGGGGTGGGATACAATGAGCAGTTCTTC. This encodes CASSIPLRAGVGYNEQFF. The chain has TRBV19 and TRBJ2-1; the D gene is possibly TRBD1 (6 bases). The CDR3 consists of 18 residues. The germline gives CDR1 LNHDA, CDR2 SQIVND (reference sequence). V was trimmed by 2 bases and J by 4 bases, leaving 21 bases between them. Full variable domain (outside the CDR3, taken from reference TRBV19 and TRBJ2-1): DGGITQSPKYLFRKEGQNVTLSCEQNLNHDAMYWYRQDPGQGLRLIYYSQIVNDFQKGDIAEGYSVSREKKESFPLTVTSAQKNPTAFYLCASSIPLRAGVGYNEQFFGPGTRLTVL.

The rearrangement joins TRBV21-1 to TRBJ2-1; the D segment call TRBD2 is taken from the table without a DNA check. TRBV21-1 is given as a pseudogene. CDR3 length equals 16 residues. CDR3 coding DNA: TGTGCCAGCTATGGGCCCGGGAGGCCTATCTACAATGAGCAGTTCTTC. Protein: CASYGPGRPIYNEQFF.

This clone came up a few times. The rearrangement links TRBV13 to TRBJ2-3; 7 bases agree with TRBD1. The V gene end was trimmed by 6 bases and the J gene end by 2 bases; junction bases not matched to a gene: 8. The CDR3 is made up of 15 amino acids. From germline, CDR1 is PRHDT and CDR2 FYEKMQ (reference sequence). The CDR3 DNA follows: TGTGCCAGCAGTTCTAGGACAGGATTCACAGATACGCAGTATTTT. Protein sequence: CASSSRTGFTDTQYF.

This sequence joins TRBV6-6 and TRBJ2-6; the D gene is possibly TRBD1 (6 bases). The CDR3 length is 15 residues. Germline CDR1 MNHNY, CDR2 SVGAGI (reference sequence). Deletions cut 7 bases from V and 2 bases from J, with 12 bases between. The CDR3 bases are TGTGCCAGCAAGACAGGCTTGGCTGGGGCCAACGTCCTGACTTTC. Its translation: CASKTGLAGANVLTF.

J is TRBJ2-7 and V is TRBV6-5; D is possibly TRBD2 (5 bases). The ends were cut back, 7 bases at V and 5 bases at J, with 18 bases in the middle. The CDR3 loop spans 14 amino acids. Germline loops: CDR1 MNHEY, CDR2 SVGAGI. The CDR3 sequence: CASKFLLEAHEQYF. The CDR3 region has the DNA TGTGCCAGCAAATTTCTACTAGAGGCGCACGAGCAGTACTTC.

V gene TRBV6-1 combines with J gene TRBJ2-7; weak D call: TRBD2 (6 bases). The CDR3 covers 14 residues. The V end was cut by 6 bases, the J end by 3 bases, with 15 bases between. Germline V gene lookup returns CDR1 MNHNS and CDR2 SASEGT. The CDR3 DNA follows: TGTGCCAGCAGATTCGGGAGAGGTGGCTACGAGCAGTACTTC. Its protein is CASRFGRGGYEQYF.

The V call is TRBV5-8, the J call TRBJ1-5; unclear D gene. With 2 bases removed from V and 3 bases from J, the gap between germline ends came to 18 bases. The germline CDR1 and CDR2 sequences are SGHTS and YDEGEE. The CDR3 has 17 residues. The CDR3 DNA follows: TGTGCCAGCAGCTTTGGCGGGCAGAGACATCCCAATCAGCCCCAGCATTTT. Residues: CASSFGGQRHPNQPQHF.

This clone has just a few counts. V usage is TRBV28 and J usage is TRBJ2-3, with D perhaps TRBD2 (5 bases). Looked up from germline, CDR1 is MDHEN and CDR2 is SYDVKM. V was trimmed by 3 bases and J by 3 bases, leaving 13 bases between them. The CDR3 covers 15 residues. CDR3 coding DNA: TGTGCCAGCAGTTTCCTCGGGGAGAGGACAGATACGCAGTATTTT. It is translated as CASSFLGERTDTQYF.

This chain connects TRBV9 to TRBJ1-1; 7 nucleotides agree with TRBD1. In germline, CDR1 is SGDLS, CDR2 YYNGEE. The CDR3 contains 16 residues. V shed 0 bases, J shed 1 base, and the junction held 6 bases outside the gene matches. CDR3 in DNA: TGTGCCAGCAGCGTAGGGGTATGGACAGGGAACACTGAAGCTTTCTTT. This sequence encodes CASSVGVWTGNTEAFF.

The chain joins TRBV18 to TRBJ1-1; TRBD1 matches 8 bases. J lost 11 bases, V lost 3 bases, and 11 bases had no gene match. Germline V gene sequence: CDR1 KGHSH, CDR2 LQKENI. The CDR3 spans 14 residues. The CDR3 DNA follows: TGTGCCAGCTCACCCTCCGGACAGGGCTGGAATGCTTTCTTT. Its protein is CASSPSGQGWNAFF.

This clone has only a few counts. This chain joins TRBV11-1 and TRBJ2-5, with D perhaps TRBD2 (5 bases). Germline V gives CDR1 SGHAT, CDR2 FQDESV (reference sequence). The CDR3 runs to 13 residues. V shed 3 bases and J shed 5 bases, with 10 bases lying between them. The CDR3 reads CASSLRVSETQYF. The CDR3 region has the DNA TGTGCCAGCAGCTTGCGGGTTTCGGAGACCCAGTACTTC.

The CDR3 loop reads CASSSGQGPYEQYF. As DNA, the CDR3 is TGCGCCAGCAGCTCGGGACAGGGCCCCTACGAGCAGTACTTC. The V call is TRBV5-1, the J call TRBJ2-7; 9 bases align to TRBD1. The CDR3 sequence is 14 residues long. V lost 3 bases to trimming and J lost 2 bases; unmatched junction nucleotides: 3. Germline V gene lookup returns CDR1 SGHRS and CDR2 YFSETQ.

The chain uses TRBV7-9 and TRBJ2-1; D uncertain. The CDR3 is 14 residues long. V dropped 5 bases and J dropped 1 base, with 9 bases sitting between them. Germline CDR1 SEHNR, CDR2 FQNEAQ (reference sequence). The chain's CDR3 is CASSPTHSYNEQFF. The CDR3 bases are TGTGCCAGCAGCCCCACACATTCCTACAATGAGCAGTTCTTC.

This chain links TRBV27 with TRBJ1-5; tentatively, D is TRBD1 (6 bases). The V end was cut by 8 bases, the J end by 9 bases, with 14 bases between. Germline lookup yields CDR1 MNHEY and CDR2 SMNVEV (reference sequence). The CDR3 runs to 12 residues. The CDR3 sequence is CASRTVGRPQHF. CDR3 bases: TGTGCCAGCCGGACAGTGGGGCGGCCCCAGCATTTT.

This sequence joins TRBV5-1 and TRBJ2-7; D may be TRBD2 (6 bases). Trimming took 6 bases from V and 0 from J, leaving 13 bases between them. There are 14 residues in the CDR3. Per germline, CDR1 SGHRS and CDR2 YFSETQ. This chain's CDR3 is CASTLMGGSYEQYF. The CDR3, as DNA: TGCGCCAGCACCCTTATGGGGGGCTCCTACGAGCAGTACTTC.